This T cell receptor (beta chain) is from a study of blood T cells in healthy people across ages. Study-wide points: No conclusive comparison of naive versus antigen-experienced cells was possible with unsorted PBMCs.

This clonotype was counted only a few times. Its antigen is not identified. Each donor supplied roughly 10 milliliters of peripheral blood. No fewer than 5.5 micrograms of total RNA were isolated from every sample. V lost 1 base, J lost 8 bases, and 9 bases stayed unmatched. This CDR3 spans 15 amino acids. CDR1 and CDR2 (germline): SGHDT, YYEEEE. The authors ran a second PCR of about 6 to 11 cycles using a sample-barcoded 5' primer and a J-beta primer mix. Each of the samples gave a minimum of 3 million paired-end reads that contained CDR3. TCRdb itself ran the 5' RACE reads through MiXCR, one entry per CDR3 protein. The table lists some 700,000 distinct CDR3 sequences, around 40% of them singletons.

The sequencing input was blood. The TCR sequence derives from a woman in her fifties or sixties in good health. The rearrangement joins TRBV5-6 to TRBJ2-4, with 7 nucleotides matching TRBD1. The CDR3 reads CASSLSRQGMDIQYF. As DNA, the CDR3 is TGTGCCAGCAGCTTGTCCAGACAGGGAATGGACATTCAGTACTTC.